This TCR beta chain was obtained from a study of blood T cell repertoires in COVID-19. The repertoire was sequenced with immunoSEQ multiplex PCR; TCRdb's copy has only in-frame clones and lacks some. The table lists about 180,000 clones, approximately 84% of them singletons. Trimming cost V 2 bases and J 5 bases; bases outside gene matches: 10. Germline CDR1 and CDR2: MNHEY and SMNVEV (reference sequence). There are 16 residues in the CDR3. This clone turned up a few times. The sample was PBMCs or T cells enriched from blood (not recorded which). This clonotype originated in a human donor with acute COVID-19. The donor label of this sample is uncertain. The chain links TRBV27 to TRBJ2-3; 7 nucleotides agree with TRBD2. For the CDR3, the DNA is TGTGCCAGCAGTTTAAGGCACCGGGAGGTAGGAGATACGCAGTATTTT. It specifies CASSLRHREVGDTQYF.